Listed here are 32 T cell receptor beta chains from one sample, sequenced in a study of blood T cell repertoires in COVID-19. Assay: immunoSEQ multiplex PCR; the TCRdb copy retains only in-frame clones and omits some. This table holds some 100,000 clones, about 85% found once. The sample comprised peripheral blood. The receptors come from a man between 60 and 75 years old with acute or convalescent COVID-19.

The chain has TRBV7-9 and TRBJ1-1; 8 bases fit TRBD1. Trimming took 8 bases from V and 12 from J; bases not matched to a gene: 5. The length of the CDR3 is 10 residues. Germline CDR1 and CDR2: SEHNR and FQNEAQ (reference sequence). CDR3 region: CASGDRGPFF. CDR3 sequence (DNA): TGTGCCAGCGGAGACAGGGGACCTTTCTTT. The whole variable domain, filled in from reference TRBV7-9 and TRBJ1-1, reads DTGVSQNPRHKITKRGQNVTFRCDPISEHNRLYWYRQTLGQGPEFLTYFQNEAQLEKSRLLSDRFSAERPKGSFSTLEIQRTEQGDSAMYLCASGDRGPFFGQGTRLTVV.

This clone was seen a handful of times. The CDR3: CASSFSRLDEQFF. The CDR3 DNA reads TGTGCCAGCAGCTTCTCGCGGCTCGATGAGCAGTTCTTC. The chain couples TRBV11-3 to TRBJ2-1, with D uncertain. The V end was cut by 3 bases, the J end by 8 bases, with 11 bases between. From germline, CDR1 is SGHNT and CDR2 YENEEA. The CDR3 spans 13 residues.

In DNA, the CDR3 is TGTGCCAGCTTAAGCCAAAAAGCCCGTTATAGCAATCAGCCCCAGCATTTT. Its translation: CASLSQKARYSNQPQHF. The chain joins TRBV28 to TRBJ1-5; D is ambiguous. V was clipped by 8 bases and J by 0 bases, with 20 bases between them. Germline lookup yields CDR1 MDHEN and CDR2 SYDVKM. The CDR3 is made up of 17 amino acids.

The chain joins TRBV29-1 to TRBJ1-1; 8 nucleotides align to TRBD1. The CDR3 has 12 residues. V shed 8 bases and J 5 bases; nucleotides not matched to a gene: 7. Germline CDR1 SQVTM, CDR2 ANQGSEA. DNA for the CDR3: TGCAGCACAGGACAGGGTTGGACTGAAGCTTTCTTT. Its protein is CSTGQGWTEAFF.

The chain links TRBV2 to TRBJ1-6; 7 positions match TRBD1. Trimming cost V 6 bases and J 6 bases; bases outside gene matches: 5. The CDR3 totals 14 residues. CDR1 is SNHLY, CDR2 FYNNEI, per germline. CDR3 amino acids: CASSFTGANSPLHF. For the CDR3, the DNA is TGTGCCAGCAGCTTTACAGGGGCTAATTCACCCCTCCACTTT.

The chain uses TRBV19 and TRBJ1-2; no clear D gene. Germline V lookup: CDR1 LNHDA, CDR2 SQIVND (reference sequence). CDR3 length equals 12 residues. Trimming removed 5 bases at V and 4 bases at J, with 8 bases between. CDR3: CASSLGGYGYTF. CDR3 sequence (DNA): TGTGCCAGTAGTTTGGGAGGCTATGGCTACACCTTC. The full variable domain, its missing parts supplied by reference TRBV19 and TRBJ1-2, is DGGITQSPKYLFRKEGQNVTLSCEQNLNHDAMYWYRQDPGQGLRLIYYSQIVNDFQKGDIAEGYSVSREKKESFPLTVTSAQKNPTAFYLCASSLGGYGYTFGSGTRLTVV.

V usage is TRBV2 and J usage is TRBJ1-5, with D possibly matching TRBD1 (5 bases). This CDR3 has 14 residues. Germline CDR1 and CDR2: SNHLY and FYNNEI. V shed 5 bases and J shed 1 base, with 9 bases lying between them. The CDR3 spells CASSSQGSNQPQHF. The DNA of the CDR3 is TGTGCCAGCAGTTCCCAGGGAAGCAATCAGCCCCAGCATTTT.

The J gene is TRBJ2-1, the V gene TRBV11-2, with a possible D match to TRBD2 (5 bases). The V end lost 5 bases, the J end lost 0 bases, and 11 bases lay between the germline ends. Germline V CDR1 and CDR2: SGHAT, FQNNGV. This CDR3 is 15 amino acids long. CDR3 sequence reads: CASSVDYSSYNEQFF. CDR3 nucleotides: TGTGCCAGCAGCGTCGACTATTCCTCCTACAATGAGCAGTTCTTC.

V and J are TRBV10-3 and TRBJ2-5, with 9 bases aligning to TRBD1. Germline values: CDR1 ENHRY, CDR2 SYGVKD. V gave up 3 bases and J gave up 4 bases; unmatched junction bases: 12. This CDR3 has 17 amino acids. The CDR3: CAISDPDRGGGRETQYF. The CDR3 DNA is TGTGCCATCAGTGACCCGGACAGGGGAGGGGGTCGAGAGACCCAGTACTTC.

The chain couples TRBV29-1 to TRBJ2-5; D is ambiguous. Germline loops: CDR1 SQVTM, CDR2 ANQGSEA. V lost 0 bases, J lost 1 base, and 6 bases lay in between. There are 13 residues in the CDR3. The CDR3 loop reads CSVEDPGQETQYF. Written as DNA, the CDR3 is TGCAGCGTTGAAGATCCAGGCCAAGAGACCCAGTACTTC.

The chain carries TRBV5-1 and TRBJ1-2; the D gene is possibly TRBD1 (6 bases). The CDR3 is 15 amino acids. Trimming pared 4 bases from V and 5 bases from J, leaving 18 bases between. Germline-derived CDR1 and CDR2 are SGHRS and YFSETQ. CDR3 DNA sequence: TGCGCCAGCAGCCAATCCGGGGGGCCGGGGTATGGCTACACCTTC. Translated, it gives CASSQSGGPGYGYTF. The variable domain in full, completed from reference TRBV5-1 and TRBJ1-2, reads KAGVTQTPRYLIKTRGQQVTLSCSPISGHRSVSWYQQTPGQGLQFLFEYFSETQRNKGNFPGRFSGRQFSNSRSEMNVSTLELGDSALYLCASSQSGGPGYGYTFGSGTRLTVV.

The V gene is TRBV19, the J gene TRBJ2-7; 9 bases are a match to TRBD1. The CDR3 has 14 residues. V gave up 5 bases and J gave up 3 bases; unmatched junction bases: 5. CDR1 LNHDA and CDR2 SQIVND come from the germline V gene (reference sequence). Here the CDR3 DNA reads TGTGCCAGTAGTCTCGGGACAGGGATCTACGAGCAGTACTTC. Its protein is CASSLGTGIYEQYF.

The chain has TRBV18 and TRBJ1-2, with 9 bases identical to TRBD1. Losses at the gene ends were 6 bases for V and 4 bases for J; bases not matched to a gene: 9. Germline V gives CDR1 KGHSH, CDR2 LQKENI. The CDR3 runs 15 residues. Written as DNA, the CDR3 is TGTGCCAGCTCCCAACCGGGACAGGGATCCTATGGCTACACCTTC. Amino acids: CASSQPGQGSYGYTF.

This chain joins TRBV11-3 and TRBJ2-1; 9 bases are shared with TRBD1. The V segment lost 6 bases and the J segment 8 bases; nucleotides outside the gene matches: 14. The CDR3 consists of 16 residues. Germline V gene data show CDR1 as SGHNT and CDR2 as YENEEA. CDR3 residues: CASRLGTGSYWYEQFF. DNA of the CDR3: TGTGCCAGCAGATTGGGGACAGGGTCATATTGGTATGAGCAGTTCTTC.

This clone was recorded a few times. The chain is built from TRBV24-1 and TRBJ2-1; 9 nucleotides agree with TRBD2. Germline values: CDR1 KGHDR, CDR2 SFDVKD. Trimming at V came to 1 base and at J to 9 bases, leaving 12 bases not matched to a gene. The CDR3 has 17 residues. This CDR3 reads CATSDFSPSGRWGEQFF. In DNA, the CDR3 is TGTGCCACCAGTGATTTTAGCCCCAGCGGGAGGTGGGGTGAGCAGTTCTTC.

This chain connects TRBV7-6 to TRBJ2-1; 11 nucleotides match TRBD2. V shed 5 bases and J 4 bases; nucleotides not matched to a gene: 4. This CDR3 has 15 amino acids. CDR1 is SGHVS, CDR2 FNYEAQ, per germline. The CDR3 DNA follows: TGTGCCAGCAGCGAGGGGACTAGCGGATACAATGAGCAGTTCTTC. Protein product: CASSEGTSGYNEQFF.

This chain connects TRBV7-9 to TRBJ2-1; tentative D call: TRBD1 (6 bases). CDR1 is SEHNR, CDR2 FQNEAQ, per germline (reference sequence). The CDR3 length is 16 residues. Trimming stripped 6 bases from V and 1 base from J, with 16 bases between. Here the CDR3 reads CASRQQTGLSYNEQFF. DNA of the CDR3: TGTGCCAGCAGACAACAAACAGGGTTATCCTACAATGAGCAGTTCTTC.

CDR3: CASTPPHRETQYF. CDR3 DNA sequence: TGTGCCAGCACCCCCCCGCACCGGGAGACCCAGTACTTC. V gene TRBV11-2 combines with J gene TRBJ2-5; D not resolved. The CDR3 consists of 13 residues. The germline gives CDR1 SGHAT, CDR2 FQNNGV. V was pared by 7 bases and J by 5 bases, with 14 bases between.

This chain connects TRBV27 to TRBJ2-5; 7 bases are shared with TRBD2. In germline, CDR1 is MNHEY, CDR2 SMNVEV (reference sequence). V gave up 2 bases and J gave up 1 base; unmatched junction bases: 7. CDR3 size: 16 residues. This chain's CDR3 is CASSLLAVGFQETQYF. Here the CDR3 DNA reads TGTGCCAGCAGTTTACTAGCGGTAGGGTTCCAAGAGACCCAGTACTTC.

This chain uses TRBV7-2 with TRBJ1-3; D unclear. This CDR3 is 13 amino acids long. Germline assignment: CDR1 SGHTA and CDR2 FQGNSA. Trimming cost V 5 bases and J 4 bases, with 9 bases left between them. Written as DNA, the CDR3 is TGTGCCAGCAGCCTCGGTGCGGGAAACACCATATATTTT. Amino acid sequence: CASSLGAGNTIYF.

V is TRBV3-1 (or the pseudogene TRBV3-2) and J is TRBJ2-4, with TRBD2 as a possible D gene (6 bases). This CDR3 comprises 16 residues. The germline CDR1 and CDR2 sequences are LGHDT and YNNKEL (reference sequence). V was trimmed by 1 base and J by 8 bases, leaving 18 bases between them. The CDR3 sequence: CASSQVQARGGDIQYF. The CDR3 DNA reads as TGTGCCAGCAGCCAAGTACAGGCAAGGGGAGGCGACATTCAGTACTTC.

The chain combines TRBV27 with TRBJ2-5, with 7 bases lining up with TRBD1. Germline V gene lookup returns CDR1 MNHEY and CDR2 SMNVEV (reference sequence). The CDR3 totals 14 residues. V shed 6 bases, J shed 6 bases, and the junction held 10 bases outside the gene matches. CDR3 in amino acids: CASSPIGGAKTQYF. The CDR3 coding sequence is TGTGCCAGCAGCCCGATAGGGGGCGCGAAGACCCAGTACTTC.

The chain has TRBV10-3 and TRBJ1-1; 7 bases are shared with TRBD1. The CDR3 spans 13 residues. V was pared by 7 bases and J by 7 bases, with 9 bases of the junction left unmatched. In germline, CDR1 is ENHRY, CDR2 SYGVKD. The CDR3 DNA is TGTGCCATCACCGGGGACAGCCTCCTTGAAGCTTTCTTT. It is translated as CAITGDSLLEAFF.

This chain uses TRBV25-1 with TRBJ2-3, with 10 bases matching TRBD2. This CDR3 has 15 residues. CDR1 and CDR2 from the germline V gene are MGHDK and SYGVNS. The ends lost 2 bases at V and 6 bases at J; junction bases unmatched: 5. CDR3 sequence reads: CASSELAGAMDTQYF. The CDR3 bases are TGTGCCAGCAGTGAACTAGCGGGAGCGATGGATACGCAGTATTTT.

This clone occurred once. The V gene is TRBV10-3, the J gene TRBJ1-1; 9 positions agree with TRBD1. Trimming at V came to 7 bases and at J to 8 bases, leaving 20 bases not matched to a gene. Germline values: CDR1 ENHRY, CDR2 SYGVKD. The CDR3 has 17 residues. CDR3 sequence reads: CAITSKGQGAPGGEAFF. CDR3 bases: TGTGCCATCACCTCCAAGGGACAGGGCGCCCCAGGTGGGGAAGCTTTCTTT.

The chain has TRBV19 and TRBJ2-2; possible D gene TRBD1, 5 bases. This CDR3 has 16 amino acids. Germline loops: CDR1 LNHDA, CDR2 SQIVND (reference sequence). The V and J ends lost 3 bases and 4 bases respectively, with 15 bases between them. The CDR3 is CASSIGPQAATGELFF. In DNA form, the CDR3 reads TGTGCCAGTAGTATCGGCCCACAGGCGGCCACCGGGGAGCTGTTTTTT.

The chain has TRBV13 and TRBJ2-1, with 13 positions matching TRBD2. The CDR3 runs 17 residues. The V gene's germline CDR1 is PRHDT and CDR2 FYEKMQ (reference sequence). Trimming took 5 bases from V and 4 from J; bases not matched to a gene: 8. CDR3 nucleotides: TGTGCCAGCAGCCTGAGGACTAGCGGGAGAAAATACAATGAGCAGTTCTTC. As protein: CASSLRTSGRKYNEQFF.

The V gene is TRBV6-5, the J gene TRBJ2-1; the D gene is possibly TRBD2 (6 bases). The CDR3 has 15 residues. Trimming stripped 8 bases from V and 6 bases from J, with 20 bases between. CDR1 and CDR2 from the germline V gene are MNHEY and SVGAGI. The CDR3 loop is CASRKEGATPNEQFF. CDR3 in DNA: TGTGCCAGCCGAAAGGAGGGCGCTACCCCCAATGAGCAGTTCTTC.

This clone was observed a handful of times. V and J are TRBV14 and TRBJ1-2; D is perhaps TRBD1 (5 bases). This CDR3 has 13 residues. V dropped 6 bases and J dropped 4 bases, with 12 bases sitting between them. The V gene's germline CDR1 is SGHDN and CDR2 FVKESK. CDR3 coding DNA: TGTGCCAGCAGTGAACAGGAGACCTATGGCTACACCTTC. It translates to CASSEQETYGYTF.

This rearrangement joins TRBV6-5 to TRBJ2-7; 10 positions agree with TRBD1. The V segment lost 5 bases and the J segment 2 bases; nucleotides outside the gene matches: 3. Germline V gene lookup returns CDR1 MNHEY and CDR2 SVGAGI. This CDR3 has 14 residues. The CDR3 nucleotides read TGTGCCAGCAGTAGGACAGGGGGACCCTACGAGCAGTACTTC. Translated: CASSRTGGPYEQYF.

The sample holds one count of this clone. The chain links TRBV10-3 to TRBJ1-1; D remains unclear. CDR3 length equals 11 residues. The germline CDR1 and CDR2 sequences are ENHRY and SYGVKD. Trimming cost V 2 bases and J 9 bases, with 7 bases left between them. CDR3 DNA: TGTGCCATCAGTGAGGAGGTTAAAGCTTTCTTT. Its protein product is CAISEEVKAFF.

CDR3 amino acids: CAISETQGSGNTIYF. The CDR3 DNA is TGTGCCATCAGTGAGACCCAGGGGTCTGGAAACACCATATATTTT. The chain has TRBV10-3 and TRBJ1-3, with a tentative D call TRBD1 (6 bases). Trimming stripped 2 bases from V and 1 base from J, with 9 bases between. This CDR3 region has 15 residues. In germline, CDR1 is ENHRY, CDR2 SYGVKD.